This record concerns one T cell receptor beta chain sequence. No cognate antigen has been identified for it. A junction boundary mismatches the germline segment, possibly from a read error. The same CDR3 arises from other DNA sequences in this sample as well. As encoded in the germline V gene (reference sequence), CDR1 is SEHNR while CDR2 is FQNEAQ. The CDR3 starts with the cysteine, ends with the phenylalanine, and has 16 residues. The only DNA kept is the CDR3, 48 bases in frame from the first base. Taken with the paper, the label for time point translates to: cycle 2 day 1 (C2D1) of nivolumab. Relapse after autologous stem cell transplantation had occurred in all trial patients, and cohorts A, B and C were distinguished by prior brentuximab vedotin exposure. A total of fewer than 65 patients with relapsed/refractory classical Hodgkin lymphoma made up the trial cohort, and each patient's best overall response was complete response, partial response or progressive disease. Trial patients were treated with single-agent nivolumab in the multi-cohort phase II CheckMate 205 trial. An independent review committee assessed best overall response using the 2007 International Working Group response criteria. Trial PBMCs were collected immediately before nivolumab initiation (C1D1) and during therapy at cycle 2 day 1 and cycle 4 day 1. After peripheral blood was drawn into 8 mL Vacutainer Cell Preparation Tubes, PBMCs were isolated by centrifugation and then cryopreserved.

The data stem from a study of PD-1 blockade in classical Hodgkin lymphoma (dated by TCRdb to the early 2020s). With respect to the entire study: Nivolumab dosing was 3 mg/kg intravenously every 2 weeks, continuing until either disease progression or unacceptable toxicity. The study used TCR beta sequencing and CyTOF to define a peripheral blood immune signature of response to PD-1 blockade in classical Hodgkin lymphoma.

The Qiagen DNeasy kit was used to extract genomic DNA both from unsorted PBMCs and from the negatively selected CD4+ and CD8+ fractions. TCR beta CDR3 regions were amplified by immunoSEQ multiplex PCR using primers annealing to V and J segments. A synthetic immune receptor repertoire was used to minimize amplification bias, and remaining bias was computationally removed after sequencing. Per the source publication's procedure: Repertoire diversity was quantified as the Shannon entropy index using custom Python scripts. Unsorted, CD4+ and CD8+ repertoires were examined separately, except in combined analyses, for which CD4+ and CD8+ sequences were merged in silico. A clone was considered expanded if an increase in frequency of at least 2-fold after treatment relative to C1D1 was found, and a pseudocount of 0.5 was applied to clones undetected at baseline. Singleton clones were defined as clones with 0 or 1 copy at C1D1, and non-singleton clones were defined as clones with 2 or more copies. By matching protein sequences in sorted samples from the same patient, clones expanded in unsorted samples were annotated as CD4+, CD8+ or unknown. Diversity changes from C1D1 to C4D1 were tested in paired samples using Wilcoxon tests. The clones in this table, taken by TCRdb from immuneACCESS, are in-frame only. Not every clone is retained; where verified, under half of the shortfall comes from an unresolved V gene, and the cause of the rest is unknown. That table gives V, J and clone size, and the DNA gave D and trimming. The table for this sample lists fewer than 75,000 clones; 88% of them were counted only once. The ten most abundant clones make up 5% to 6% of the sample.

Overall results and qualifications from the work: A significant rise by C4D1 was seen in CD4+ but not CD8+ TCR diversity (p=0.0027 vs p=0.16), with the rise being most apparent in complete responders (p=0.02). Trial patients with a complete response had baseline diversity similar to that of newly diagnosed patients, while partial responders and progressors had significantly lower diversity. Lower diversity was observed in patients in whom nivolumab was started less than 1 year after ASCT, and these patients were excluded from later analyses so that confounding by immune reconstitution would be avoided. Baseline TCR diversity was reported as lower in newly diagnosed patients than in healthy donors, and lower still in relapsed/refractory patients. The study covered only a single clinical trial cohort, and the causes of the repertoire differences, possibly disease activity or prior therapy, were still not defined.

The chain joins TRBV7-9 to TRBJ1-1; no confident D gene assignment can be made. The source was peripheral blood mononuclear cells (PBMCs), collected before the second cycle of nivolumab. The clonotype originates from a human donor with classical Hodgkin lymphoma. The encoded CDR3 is CASSLDVGSWDTEAFF. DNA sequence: TGTGCCAGCAGTTTAGACGTCGGGAGTTGGGACACTGAAGCTTTCTTT.